The rows below give T cell receptor beta chains drawn from one sample of a study of blood T cell repertoires in COVID-19. Sequenced by immunoSEQ multiplex PCR; TCRdb stores in-frame clones only, minus some. The table shows around 250,000 clones, with roughly 80% occurring only once. Material: peripheral blood. The receptors derive from a woman between 18 and 29 years old with acute or convalescent COVID-19. The CDR3 runs from the conserved cysteine through the conserved F or W. The D gene is left open where the match is weak. Clone sizes are given selectively: once, few, many, or a class where the clone is expanded.

d_gene: .; abundance: once; j_gene: TRBJ2-1; v_gene: TRBV14; CDR3aa: CASSRHLGGIRNEQFF; CDR3nt: TGTGCCAGCAGCCGCCACCTAGGGGGTATCAGGAATGAGCAGTTCTTC
d_gene: .; abundance: .; j_gene: TRBJ1-2; v_gene: TRBV28; CDR3aa: CASRGPQGYTF; CDR3nt: TGTGCCAGCAGGGGGCCCCAAGGCTACACCTTC
d_gene: TRBD2; abundance: .; j_gene: TRBJ2-1; v_gene: TRBV4-1; CDR3aa: CASSPKGDRGRGDNEQFF; CDR3nt: TGCGCCAGCAGCCCAAAAGGAGATCGCGGGAGGGGGGACAATGAGCAGTTCTTC
d_gene: .; abundance: .; j_gene: TRBJ1-2; v_gene: TRBV19; CDR3aa: CASSIDSSRSDGYTF; CDR3nt: TGTGCCAGTAGTATAGATAGCAGTAGGAGCGATGGCTACACCTTC
d_gene: .; abundance: .; j_gene: TRBJ2-1; v_gene: TRBV5-1; CDR3aa: CASSPDSSSYNEQFF; CDR3nt: TGCGCCAGCAGCCCCGACTCGAGCTCCTACAATGAGCAGTTCTTC
d_gene: TRBD2; abundance: .; j_gene: TRBJ2-2; v_gene: TRBV5-4; CDR3aa: CASSLERTSGYGELFF; CDR3nt: TGTGCCAGCAGCTTGGAAAGGACTAGCGGATACGGGGAGCTGTTTTTT
d_gene: .; abundance: .; j_gene: TRBJ2-1; v_gene: TRBV7-2; CDR3aa: CASSEGGSYNEQFF; CDR3nt: TGTGCCAGCAGCGAAGGCGGCTCCTACAATGAGCAGTTCTTC
d_gene: TRBD1; abundance: .; j_gene: TRBJ1-3; v_gene: TRBV6-5; CDR3aa: CASSYRTGFGNTIYF; CDR3nt: TGTGCCAGCAGTTACAGGACAGGGTTCGGAAACACCATATATTTT
d_gene: TRBD1; abundance: .; j_gene: TRBJ1-4; v_gene: TRBV3-1/TRBV3-2; CDR3aa: CASSPGTGDEKLFF; CDR3nt: TGTGCCAGCAGCCCCGGGACAGGAGATGAAAAACTGTTTTTT
d_gene: TRBD2; abundance: .; j_gene: TRBJ2-3; v_gene: TRBV19; CDR3aa: CASTLGTSGNTDTQYF; CDR3nt: TGTGCCAGTACCCTAGGGACTAGCGGAAACACAGATACGCAGTATTTT
d_gene: .; abundance: .; j_gene: TRBJ2-1; v_gene: TRBV5-4; CDR3aa: CASSLDLAYNEQFF; CDR3nt: TGTGCCAGCAGCTTGGATCTCGCCTACAATGAGCAGTTCTTC
d_gene: TRBD2; abundance: once; j_gene: TRBJ2-3; v_gene: TRBV10-2; CDR3aa: CASSGSGRGTDTQYF; CDR3nt: TGCGCCAGCAGTGGTAGCGGGAGGGGTACAGATACGCAGTATTTT
d_gene: TRBD2; abundance: .; j_gene: TRBJ2-7; v_gene: TRBV3-1/TRBV3-2; CDR3aa: CASSSLPGLAGGGEQYF; CDR3nt: TGTGCCAGCAGCTCCCTACCGGGACTAGCGGGAGGGGGCGAGCAGTACTTC
d_gene: TRBD2; abundance: .; j_gene: TRBJ2-2; v_gene: TRBV19; CDR3aa: CASSSNPLPGVLAGNTGELFF; CDR3nt: TGTGCCAGTTCCTCTAACCCCCTACCGGGGGTCCTAGCGGGGAACACCGGGGAGCTGTTTTTT
d_gene: .; abundance: .; j_gene: TRBJ1-5; v_gene: TRBV7-9; CDR3aa: CASSLGAGDGNQPQHF; CDR3nt: TGTGCCAGCAGCTTAGGAGCGGGCGACGGCAATCAGCCCCAGCATTTT
d_gene: TRBD1; abundance: .; j_gene: TRBJ2-3; v_gene: TRBV19; CDR3aa: CASSLGQGSTDTQYF; CDR3nt: TGTGCCAGTAGTCTCGGACAGGGGAGCACAGATACGCAGTATTTT
d_gene: .; abundance: .; j_gene: TRBJ1-1; v_gene: TRBV6-5; CDR3aa: CASSTGYTEAFF; CDR3nt: TGTGCCAGCAGTACAGGGTACACTGAAGCTTTCTTT
d_gene: TRBD2; abundance: few; j_gene: TRBJ2-5; v_gene: TRBV30; CDR3aa: CAWSVGSGAETQYF; CDR3nt: TGTGCCTGGAGTGTAGGTAGCGGGGCAGAGACCCAGTACTTC
d_gene: TRBD2; abundance: once; j_gene: TRBJ2-1; v_gene: TRBV10-1; CDR3aa: CASSDSGSSYNEQFF; CDR3nt: TGCGCCAGCAGTGATAGCGGGAGCTCCTACAATGAGCAGTTCTTC
d_gene: .; abundance: .; j_gene: TRBJ2-7; v_gene: TRBV10-3; CDR3aa: CAISDRHSYEQYF; CDR3nt: TGTGCCATCAGTGACAGGCATTCCTACGAGCAGTACTTC
d_gene: .; abundance: .; j_gene: TRBJ1-5; v_gene: TRBV27; CDR3aa: CASSLGGAGSNQPQHF; CDR3nt: TGTGCCAGCAGTTTAGGAGGGGCCGGAAGCAATCAGCCCCAGCATTTT
d_gene: .; abundance: .; j_gene: TRBJ1-1; v_gene: TRBV6-6; CDR3aa: CASSYSQGPTEAFF; CDR3nt: TGTGCCAGCAGTTACTCGCAGGGGCCCACTGAAGCTTTCTTT
d_gene: TRBD1; abundance: .; j_gene: TRBJ1-4; v_gene: TRBV19; CDR3aa: CASSPTGGIVEKLFF; CDR3nt: TGTGCCAGTAGTCCAACAGGGGGCATTGTGGAAAAACTGTTTTTT
d_gene: TRBD2; abundance: .; j_gene: TRBJ2-5; v_gene: TRBV5-1; CDR3aa: CASSLSPSGSWETQYF; CDR3nt: TGCGCCAGCAGCTTGTCCCCCAGCGGGAGTTGGGAGACCCAGTACTTC
d_gene: .; abundance: .; j_gene: TRBJ1-5; v_gene: TRBV16; CDR3aa: CASSQWGRNQPQHF; CDR3nt: TGTGCCAGCAGCCAATGGGGGCGCAATCAGCCCCAGCATTTT
d_gene: TRBD2; abundance: .; j_gene: TRBJ2-1; v_gene: TRBV18; CDR3aa: CASSPLGLGDNEQFF; CDR3nt: TGTGCCAGCTCACCCCTGGGACTAGGAGACAATGAGCAGTTCTTC
d_gene: TRBD1; abundance: .; j_gene: TRBJ2-2; v_gene: TRBV5-1; CDR3aa: CASRKPGQGYTGELFF; CDR3nt: TGCGCCAGCAGAAAACCGGGACAGGGATACACCGGGGAGCTGTTTTTT
d_gene: .; abundance: once; j_gene: TRBJ1-1; v_gene: TRBV12-3/TRBV12-4; CDR3aa: CASSLVRGREAFF; CDR3nt: TGTGCCAGCAGCCTTGTTCGGGGTCGTGAAGCTTTCTTT
d_gene: TRBD2; abundance: .; j_gene: TRBJ2-3; v_gene: TRBV11-2; CDR3aa: CASSLSAGGLTDTQYF; CDR3nt: TGTGCCAGCAGCTTATCGGCGGGAGGTCTCACAGATACGCAGTATTTT
d_gene: TRBD2; abundance: .; j_gene: TRBJ2-3; v_gene: TRBV19; CDR3aa: CASSKWNSGRSTDTQYF; CDR3nt: TGTGCCAGTAGTAAATGGAATAGCGGGAGGTCCACAGATACGCAGTATTTT
d_gene: TRBD1; abundance: .; j_gene: TRBJ1-6; v_gene: TRBV11-2; CDR3aa: CASSLNRGYNSPLHF; CDR3nt: TGTGCCAGCAGCTTAAACAGGGGCTATAATTCACCCCTCCACTTT
d_gene: .; abundance: .; j_gene: TRBJ2-7; v_gene: TRBV6-5; CDR3aa: CASSYSTGEQYF; CDR3nt: TGTGCCAGCAGTTACTCGACGGGCGAGCAGTACTTC
d_gene: TRBD2; abundance: .; j_gene: TRBJ2-3; v_gene: TRBV28; CDR3aa: CASRTGLAGVAQYF; CDR3nt: TGTGCCAGCAGGACGGGACTAGCGGGAGTCGCGCAGTATTTT
d_gene: TRBD1; abundance: .; j_gene: TRBJ1-2; v_gene: TRBV28; CDR3aa: CASSLLDRDDYTF; CDR3nt: TGTGCCAGCAGTTTACTGGACAGGGACGACTACACCTTC
d_gene: TRBD2; abundance: .; j_gene: TRBJ2-7; v_gene: TRBV5-1; CDR3aa: CASSIQSGSRGYEQYF; CDR3nt: TGCGCCAGCAGCATTCAAAGCGGGAGCCGAGGGTACGAGCAGTACTTC
d_gene: TRBD2; abundance: .; j_gene: TRBJ2-3; v_gene: TRBV2; CDR3aa: CASSMGLAGSDTQYF; CDR3nt: TGTGCCAGCAGTATGGGACTAGCGGGGTCAGATACGCAGTATTTT
d_gene: .; abundance: .; j_gene: TRBJ1-2; v_gene: TRBV9; CDR3aa: CASSPNYGSNTLGYTF; CDR3nt: TGTGCCAGCAGCCCGAACTATGGGAGTAATACGTTAGGCTACACCTTC
d_gene: .; abundance: few; j_gene: TRBJ2-2; v_gene: TRBV25-1; CDR3aa: CASADNSGELFF; CDR3nt: TGTGCCAGCGCCGACAACTCCGGGGAGCTGTTTTTT
d_gene: TRBD1; abundance: .; j_gene: TRBJ1-4; v_gene: TRBV6-5; CDR3aa: CASSQRTGREKLFF; CDR3nt: TGTGCCAGCAGCCAAAGGACAGGGCGGGAAAAACTGTTTTTT
d_gene: TRBD2; abundance: once; j_gene: TRBJ2-1; v_gene: TRBV4-1; CDR3aa: CASSQKLAAEGYNEQFF; CDR3nt: TGCGCCAGCAGCCAGAAACTAGCGGCCGAAGGCTACAATGAGCAGTTCTTC
d_gene: TRBD1; abundance: .; j_gene: TRBJ2-6; v_gene: TRBV19; CDR3aa: CATRTGGTGANVLTF; CDR3nt: TGTGCCACCCGGACAGGGGGTACTGGGGCCAACGTCCTGACTTTC
d_gene: .; abundance: .; j_gene: TRBJ1-1; v_gene: TRBV6-6; CDR3aa: CASSSPGDGPNTEAFF; CDR3nt: TGTGCCAGCAGTTCTCCAGGGGACGGACCAAACACTGAAGCTTTCTTT
d_gene: TRBD1; abundance: .; j_gene: TRBJ2-5; v_gene: TRBV19; CDR3aa: CATTSRDRAQETQYF; CDR3nt: TGTGCCACCACATCCCGGGACAGGGCACAAGAGACCCAGTACTTC
d_gene: .; abundance: once; j_gene: TRBJ1-3; v_gene: TRBV14; CDR3aa: CASRTGYAGNTIYF; CDR3nt: TGTGCCAGCAGAACAGGGTACGCTGGAAACACCATATATTTT
d_gene: .; abundance: .; j_gene: TRBJ1-1; v_gene: TRBV2; CDR3aa: CASSHRTDDLAFF; CDR3nt: TGTGCCAGCAGCCATAGGACAGACGACTTAGCTTTCTTT
d_gene: .; abundance: .; j_gene: TRBJ2-5; v_gene: TRBV11-2; CDR3aa: CASRLEGLEETQYF; CDR3nt: TGTGCCAGCAGACTTGAGGGTTTGGAAGAGACCCAGTACTTC
d_gene: .; abundance: .; j_gene: TRBJ1-4; v_gene: TRBV27; CDR3aa: CATRAVSEKLFF; CDR3nt: TGTGCCACCAGGGCCGTTTCGGAAAAACTGTTTTTT
d_gene: .; abundance: .; j_gene: TRBJ1-2; v_gene: TRBV27; CDR3aa: CASSPPGGGYYGYTF; CDR3nt: TGTGCCAGCAGCCCACCAGGCGGGGGCTACTATGGCTACACCTTC
d_gene: TRBD1; abundance: few; j_gene: TRBJ1-1; v_gene: TRBV6-4; CDR3aa: CASRPTGANTEAFF; CDR3nt: TGTGCCAGCAGACCGACAGGGGCTAACACTGAAGCTTTCTTT
d_gene: .; abundance: once; j_gene: TRBJ1-1; v_gene: TRBV5-1; CDR3aa: CASSLPQENTEAFF; CDR3nt: TGCGCCAGCAGCTTGCCTCAGGAGAACACTGAAGCTTTCTTT
d_gene: .; abundance: .; j_gene: TRBJ1-2; v_gene: TRBV5-4; CDR3aa: CASSLAGGTNYGYTF; CDR3nt: TGTGCCAGCAGCTTGGCGGGGGGAACTAACTATGGCTACACCTTC
d_gene: .; abundance: few; j_gene: TRBJ2-1; v_gene: TRBV27; CDR3aa: CASSATEMTYNEQFF; CDR3nt: TGTGCCAGCAGTGCGACAGAGATGACCTACAATGAGCAGTTCTTC